These 5 T cell receptor beta chains share one sample of origin, sequenced in a study of blood T cells in healthy people across ages. It was with a sample-barcoded 5' primer and a J-beta primer mix that a second PCR of roughly 7 to 12 cycles was run. Via MiXCR, TCRdb re-called the 5' RACE reads, giving one row per CDR3 protein. The profile covers some 900,000 distinct CDR3 sequences, with roughly 48% appearing a single time and under 15% taken by the ten largest. Source material: blood. The receptors were gathered from a young man in good health.

The rearrangement joins TRBV28 to TRBJ1-1; D unresolved. The CDR3 sequence is 15 residues long. The V gene lost 6 bases and the J gene lost 1 base, with 15 bases spanning the gap. CDR1 is MDHEN, CDR2 SYDVKM, per germline. The CDR3 bases are TGTGCCAGCAGCCCCCTCTTCACGGGGAACACTGAAGCTTTCTTT. Translation gives CASSPLFTGNTEAFF.

CDR3 amino acids: CASSPTLDPTDTQYF. The CDR3 nucleotides read TGTGCCAGCAGCCCAACACTCGACCCGACGGATACGCAGTATTTT. The rearrangement joins TRBV7-3 to TRBJ2-3; D gene uncertain. Germline-derived CDR1 and CDR2 are SGHTA and FQGTGA. CDR3 size: 15 residues. V was pared by 5 bases and J by 6 bases, with 18 bases between.

The CDR3 is CASSFLGLAGGGEQFF. Written as DNA, the CDR3 is TGTGCCAGCAGTTTTTTGGGGCTAGCGGGGGGAGGTGAGCAGTTCTTC. The chain is built from TRBV27 and TRBJ2-1; 11 bases align to TRBD2. Looked up from germline, CDR1 is MNHEY and CDR2 is SMNVEV (reference sequence). The V gene end was trimmed by 3 bases and the J gene end by 9 bases; junction bases not matched to a gene: 10. The CDR3 has 16 amino acids.

The genes are TRBV5-1 and TRBJ1-1; D is unclear. The germline V gene encodes CDR1 SGHRS and CDR2 YFSETQ. V was trimmed by 5 bases and J by 1 base, leaving 9 bases between them. The CDR3 runs to 13 residues. The CDR3 protein is CASREQANTEAFF. For the CDR3, the DNA is TGCGCCAGCAGAGAACAAGCGAACACTGAAGCTTTCTTT.

The CDR3 loop reads CSVPRLAGERDTQYF. The CDR3 DNA reads as TGCAGCGTCCCCCGACTAGCGGGAGAACGAGATACGCAGTATTTT. This chain links TRBV29-1 with TRBJ2-3, with TRBD2 matching over 12 bases. This CDR3 has 15 residues. V shed 6 bases and J 5 bases; nucleotides not matched to a gene: 9. Germline loops: CDR1 SQVTM, CDR2 ANQGSEA.